The 11 T cell receptor beta chains below come from one sample, sequenced in a study of neurological immune-mediated disorders. TCRdb itself ran the 5' RACE reads through MiXCR, one entry per CDR3 protein. Of about 88,000 distinct CDR3 sequences in the sample, 3.5% to 4% were seen once. Sequenced: PBMCs. All receptors derive from a woman under 30 with multiple sclerosis.

This clonotype was found many times. V and J are TRBV5-1 and TRBJ2-2; 9 bases align to TRBD1. V lost 7 bases to trimming and J lost 1 base; unmatched junction nucleotides: 2. The germline gives CDR1 SGHRS, CDR2 YFSETQ. This CDR3 contains 14 residues. CDR3 amino acids: CASGGQGNTGELFF. DNA of the CDR3: TGCGCCAGCGGGGGACAGGGGAACACCGGGGAGCTGTTTTTT. The full variable domain, rest sourced from reference TRBV5-1 and TRBJ2-2, is KAGVTQTPRYLIKTRGQQVTLSCSPISGHRSVSWYQQTPGQGLQFLFEYFSETQRNKGNFPGRFSGRQFSNSRSEMNVSTLELGDSALYLCASGGQGNTGELFFGEGSRLTVL.

This clonotype has ten or more counts. The V gene is TRBV2, the J gene TRBJ2-1; either TRBD1 or TRBD2 may fit D (6 bases each). The CDR3 runs to 16 residues. The V gene's germline CDR1 is SNHLY and CDR2 FYNNEI. Trimming removed 2 bases at V and 0 bases at J, with 11 bases between. The CDR3 DNA follows: TGTGCCAGCAGTGAACGAGGGGGGATCTCCTACAATGAGCAGTTCTTC. Amino acids: CASSERGGISYNEQFF.

This clonotype was recorded at least ten times. The chain's CDR3 is CASSLSDRTTYEQYF. CDR3 nucleotide sequence: TGCGCCAGCAGCTTGTCAGACAGGACAACATACGAGCAGTACTTC. The chain has TRBV5-1 and TRBJ2-7; possibly TRBD1 for D (6 bases). V shed 1 base and J shed 4 bases, with 15 bases lying between them. The CDR3 has 15 amino acids. The V gene's germline CDR1 is SGHRS and CDR2 YFSETQ.

CDR3 sequence: CASSSHGTGGGGELFF. The CDR3, as DNA: TGTGCCAGCAGCTCTCACGGGACAGGGGGCGGCGGGGAGCTGTTTTTT. The chain links TRBV11-3 to TRBJ2-2, with 12 bases fitting TRBD1. The CDR3 has 16 amino acids. The V segment lost 4 bases and the J segment 7 bases; nucleotides outside the gene matches: 7. Germline CDR1 is SGHNT and CDR2 is YENEEA.

This clonotype was observed many times. The genes are TRBV12-3 or TRBV12-4 and TRBJ1-5; 7 bases are shared with TRBD1. This CDR3 spans 16 amino acids. With V trimmed by 6 bases and J by 1 base, 9 bases remained unmatched. CDR3 region: CASSLVEGASNQPQHF. The CDR3 nucleotides are TGTGCCAGCAGCCTGGTGGAGGGGGCGAGCAATCAGCCCCAGCATTTT.

This clonotype was seen at least ten times. J is TRBJ2-1 and V is TRBV20-1, with TRBD2 matching 9 bases. The CDR3 covers 13 residues. Per the germline V gene, CDR1 is DFQATT and CDR2 is SNEGSKA (reference sequence). Losses at the gene ends were 3 bases for V and 6 bases for J; bases not matched to a gene: 3. The CDR3 spells CSASGGRGNEQFF. In DNA form, the CDR3 reads TGCAGTGCTAGCGGCGGGAGGGGCAATGAGCAGTTCTTC.

This clonotype showed up many times. The rearrangement joins TRBV2 to TRBJ2-2; no definite D call. Germline CDR1 is SNHLY and CDR2 is FYNNEI. Trimming pared 6 bases from V and 7 bases from J, leaving 12 bases between. The CDR3 has 13 residues. The CDR3 bases are TGTGCCAGCAGGTCCTGGGATGTCGGGGAGCTGTTTTTT. This translates into CASRSWDVGELFF.

This clonotype turned up a few times. A much larger clone lies one base from this, so it may be a read error. V and J are TRBV5-1 and TRBJ2-3; 10 bases align to TRBD1. The V segment lost 5 bases and the J segment 5 bases; nucleotides outside the gene matches: 8. Germline CDR1 reads SGHRS; CDR2 reads YFSETQ. The CDR3 sequence is 15 residues long. CDR3 DNA: TGCGCCAGCAGTGTCGGGACAGGGGACGTAGATACGCAGTATTTT. It is translated as CASSVGTGDVDTQYF.

This clonotype appeared once. The V call is TRBV28, the J call TRBJ2-2; 7 positions match TRBD2. Trimming took 10 bases from V and 0 from J; bases not matched to a gene: 5. Germline CDR1 and CDR2: MDHEN and SYDVKM. The CDR3 has 14 residues. CDR3 protein: CATGGWANTGELFF. The CDR3 DNA reads as TGTGCCACCGGGGGGTGGGCGAACACCGGGGAGCTGTTTTTT.

This clonotype was recorded many times. J is TRBJ1-1 and V is TRBV30; D gene unclear. The CDR3 totals 11 residues. V gave up 2 bases and J gave up 12 bases, with 13 bases separating them. Germline CDR1 reads GTSNPN; CDR2 reads SVGIG (reference sequence). CDR3 coding DNA: TGTGCCTGGAGTTCATGGGTGGGTACTTTCTTT. It codes for CAWSSWVGTFF.

This clonotype has at least ten counts. The rearrangement links TRBV5-1 to TRBJ2-7; 8 bases agree with TRBD1. This CDR3 spans 13 amino acids. Germline CDR1 SGHRS, CDR2 YFSETQ. Trimming took 4 bases from V and 6 from J; bases not matched to a gene: 6. The CDR3, as DNA: TGCGCCAGCAGCCGGGGACAGGAAGGCGAGCAGTACTTC. Encoded protein: CASSRGQEGEQYF.